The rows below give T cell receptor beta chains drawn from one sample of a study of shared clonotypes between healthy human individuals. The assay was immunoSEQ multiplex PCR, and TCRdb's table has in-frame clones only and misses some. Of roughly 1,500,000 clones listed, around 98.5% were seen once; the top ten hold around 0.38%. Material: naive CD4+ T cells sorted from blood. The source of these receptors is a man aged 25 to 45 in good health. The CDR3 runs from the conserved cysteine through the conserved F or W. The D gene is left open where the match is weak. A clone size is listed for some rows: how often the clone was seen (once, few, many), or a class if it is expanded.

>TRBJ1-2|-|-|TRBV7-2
TGTGCCAGCAGATTGGACGGTTATGGCTACACCTTC
CASRLDGYGYTF
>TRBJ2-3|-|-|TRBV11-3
TGTGCCAGCAGCTTAGGGGTGGATACGCAGTATTTT
CASSLGVDTQYF
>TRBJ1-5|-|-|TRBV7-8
TGTGCCAGCAGCTTAGGCAGGGGTGGTCAGCCCCAGCATTTT
CASSLGRGGQPQHF
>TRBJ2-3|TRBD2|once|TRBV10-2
TGCGCCAGCAGTGCCCCCGACTGGGGTAGCGGGAGGGACACAGATACGCAGTATTTT
CASSAPDWGSGRDTDTQYF
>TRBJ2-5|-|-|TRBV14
TGTGCCAGCAGCCAAGATCGTCGATACGAGACCCAGTACTTC
CASSQDRRYETQYF
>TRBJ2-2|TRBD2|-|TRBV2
TGTGCCAGCAGGGGACTAGCGGTTACCGGGGAGCTGTTTTTT
CASRGLAVTGELFF
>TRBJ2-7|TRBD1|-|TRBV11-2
TGTGCCAGCAGCGCATTGGGACAGGGGTCCCACGAGCAGTACTTC
CASSALGQGSHEQYF
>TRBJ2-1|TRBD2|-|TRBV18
TGTGCCAGCTCACCACGTAGCGGGAGGGCCACTAATGAGCAGTTCTTC
CASSPRSGRATNEQFF
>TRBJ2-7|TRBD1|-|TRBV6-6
TGTGCCAGCAACGGACAGGGGGCGTCCCACGAGCAGTACTTC
CASNGQGASHEQYF
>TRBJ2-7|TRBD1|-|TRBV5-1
TGCGCCAGCACCAAAGGACAGGACCCCTACGAGCAGTACTTC
CASTKGQDPYEQYF
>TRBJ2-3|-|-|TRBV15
TGTGCCACCAGCAGCGGGCTAGCGACTAGCACAGATACGCAGTATTTT
CATSSGLATSTDTQYF
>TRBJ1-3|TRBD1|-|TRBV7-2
TGTGCCAGCAGCTTAGCGGGGACAGGGCGTATTAACACCATATATTTT
CASSLAGTGRINTIYF
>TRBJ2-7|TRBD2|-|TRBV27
TGTGCCAGCAGTTTTACCAGCGGGAGGTACGAGCAGTACTTC
CASSFTSGRYEQYF
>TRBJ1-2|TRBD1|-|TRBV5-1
TGCGCCAGCAGCCAACAGGGGGCCCTAGACTATGGCTACACCTTC
CASSQQGALDYGYTF
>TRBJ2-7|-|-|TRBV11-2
TGTGCCAGCAGCCCAGTGGGGGGCCCCGTCTCCTACGAGCAGTACTTC
CASSPVGGPVSYEQYF
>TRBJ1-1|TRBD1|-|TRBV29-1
TGCAGCGTTGGACAGGGTCGGAACACTGAAGCTTTCTTT
CSVGQGRNTEAFF
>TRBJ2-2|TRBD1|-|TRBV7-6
TGTGCCAGCAGCGCTCAACAGGGGTCCGGGGAGCTGTTTTTT
CASSAQQGSGELFF
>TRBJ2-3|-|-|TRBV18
TGTGCCAGCTCACCACTAGGTACCACTATAATCACAGATACGCAGTATTTT
CASSPLGTTIITDTQYF
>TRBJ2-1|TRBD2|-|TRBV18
TGTGCCAGCTCAACAAGACTAGCGGGAGAACCCTCCTACAATGAGCAGTTCTTC
CASSTRLAGEPSYNEQFF
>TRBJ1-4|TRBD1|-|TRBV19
TGTGCCAGTAGTATCGACAGGGCGGATGAAAAACTGTTTTTT
CASSIDRADEKLFF
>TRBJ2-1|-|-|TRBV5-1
TGCGCCAGCAGCTTTTTCTACAATGAGCAGTTCTTC
CASSFFYNEQFF
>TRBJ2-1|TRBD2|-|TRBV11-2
TGTGCCAGCAGGTCTCTAGCGGGAGGTTACAATGAGCAGTTCTTC
CASRSLAGGYNEQFF
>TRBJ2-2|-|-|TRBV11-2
TGTGCCAGCAGGGAGGAAGTTGACGGGGAGCTGTTTTTT
CASREEVDGELFF
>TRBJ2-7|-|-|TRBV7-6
TGTGCCAGCAGCCTGACACGGGTGGCCTACGAGCAGTACTTC
CASSLTRVAYEQYF
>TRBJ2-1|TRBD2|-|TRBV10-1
TGCGCCAGCAGTGAGGGTCCGGGACTAGCCTACAATGAGCAGTTCTTC
CASSEGPGLAYNEQFF
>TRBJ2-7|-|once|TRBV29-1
TGCAGCGCTGGGATGGCTTTGTCACGGGGTTACGAGCAGTACTTC
CSAGMALSRGYEQYF
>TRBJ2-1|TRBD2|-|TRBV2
TGTGCCAGCAGGAAGAGACTAGCGGGAAAGAATGAGCAGTTCTTC
CASRKRLAGKNEQFF
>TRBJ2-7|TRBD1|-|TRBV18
TGTGCCAGCTCACCATCTTCAGGGGGCTACGAGCAGTACTTC
CASSPSSGGYEQYF
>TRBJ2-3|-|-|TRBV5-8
TGTGCCAGCAGCTTTAAGGATCATAGCACAGATACGCAGTATTTT
CASSFKDHSTDTQYF
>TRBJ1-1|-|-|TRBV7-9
TGTGCCAGCAGCTTGAGGATGAACACTGAAGCTTTCTTT
CASSLRMNTEAFF
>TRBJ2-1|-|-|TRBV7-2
TGTGCCAGCAGCTTATTCCCAGCGGGCCTCAATGAGCAGTTCTTC
CASSLFPAGLNEQFF
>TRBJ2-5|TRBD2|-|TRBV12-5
TGTGCTAGTGGTCCTGGCGGACTAGCCGAGACCCAGTACTTC
CASGPGGLAETQYF
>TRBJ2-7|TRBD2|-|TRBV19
TGTGCCAGTAGTATCGTATTAGCGGGTGGCTACGAGCAGTACTTC
CASSIVLAGGYEQYF
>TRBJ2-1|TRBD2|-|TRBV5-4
TGTGCCAGCAGCTTGGAACTAGCGCCCTACAATGAGCAGTTCTTC
CASSLELAPYNEQFF
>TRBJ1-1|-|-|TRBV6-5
TGTGCCAGCAGTCCCAGACCCCCATGGGGGACTGAAGCTTTCTTT
CASSPRPPWGTEAFF
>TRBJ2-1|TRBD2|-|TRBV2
TGTGCCAGCAGTGTCGACCTAGCGGGAGGACAACAATCCTATGAGCAGTTCTTC
CASSVDLAGGQQSYEQFF
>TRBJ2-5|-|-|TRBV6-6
TGTGCCAGCAGTAGGGGGGGCGGCCAAGAGACCCAGTACTTC
CASSRGGGQETQYF
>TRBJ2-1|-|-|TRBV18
TGTGCCAGCCTCACCTTACCCTACAATGAGCAGTTCTTC
CASLTLPYNEQFF
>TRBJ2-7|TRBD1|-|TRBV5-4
TGTGCCAGCAGCTCGGACAGGGGGCGTTTGGGGGAGCAGTACTTC
CASSSDRGRLGEQYF
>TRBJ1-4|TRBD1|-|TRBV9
TGTGCCAGCAGCGGAGGACCAGGGGGGAATGAAAAACTGTTTTTT
CASSGGPGGNEKLFF
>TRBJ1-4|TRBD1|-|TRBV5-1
TGCGCCAGCAGCCTAGGGACAGACGGATCAAAACTGTTTTTT
CASSLGTDGSKLFF
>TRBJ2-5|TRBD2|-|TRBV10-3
TGTGCCATCAGCGCCGCTAGCGGGATTCCGGAGACCCAGTACTTC
CAISAASGIPETQYF